These 32 T cell receptor beta chains were all obtained from the same sample, sequenced in a study of cytomegalovirus exposure and HLA in healthy donors. The PCR contained 60 Vbeta and 13 Jbeta primers. The table came from immunoSEQ multiplex PCR; TCRdb's copy has only in-frame clones and leaves some out. This sample's table has around 77,000 clones. The specimen sequenced was PBMCs. These receptor sequences come from a man between 45 and 60 years old in good health and CMV-seropositive.

The chain recombines TRBV7-9 with TRBJ2-1; possibly TRBD1 for D (5 bases). This CDR3 contains 14 residues. Trimming left V 8 bases short and J 2 bases short, with 13 bases between. Germline V lookup: CDR1 SEHNR, CDR2 FQNEAQ (reference sequence). CDR3 nucleotide sequence: TGTGCCAGCTTGGGGCAGGGCCCCTACAATGAGCAGTTCTTC. Its translation is CASLGQGPYNEQFF.

The chain combines TRBV5-1 with TRBJ1-4; maybe TRBD1 (5 bases). The CDR3 length is 13 residues. The germline gives CDR1 SGHRS, CDR2 YFSETQ. Trimming pared 0 bases from V and 8 bases from J, leaving 8 bases between. The CDR3 is CASSLAGDEKLFF. The DNA of the CDR3 is TGCGCCAGCAGCTTGGCGGGGGACGAAAAACTGTTTTTT.

This chain links TRBV7-9 with TRBJ1-2; 8 bases are shared with TRBD1. Per germline, CDR1 SEHNR and CDR2 FQNEAQ (reference sequence). The CDR3 loop spans 15 amino acids. The V gene end was trimmed by 5 bases and the J gene end by 2 bases; junction bases not matched to a gene: 7. CDR3 DNA: TGTGCCAGCAGCCTGACAGGGGCCTCAAACTATGGCTACACCTTC. This codes for CASSLTGASNYGYTF.

The chain joins TRBV6-1 to TRBJ1-4; 8 bases are a match to TRBD1. The V segment lost 4 bases and the J segment 6 bases; nucleotides outside the gene matches: 4. The CDR3 spans 14 residues. CDR1 MNHNS and CDR2 SASEGT come from the germline V gene. The CDR3 coding sequence is TGTGCCAGCAGTGCTTCACAGGGGGATGAAAAACTGTTTTTT. It specifies CASSASQGDEKLFF.

CDR3 in amino acids: CAISKDRDRFNQPQHF. CDR3 nucleotide sequence: TGTGCCATCAGTAAAGACCGGGACAGGTTTAATCAGCCCCAGCATTTT. This chain links TRBV10-3 with TRBJ1-5; 8 bases map to TRBD1. This CDR3 is 16 amino acids long. Germline V gene data show CDR1 as ENHRY and CDR2 as SYGVKD. Trimming removed 5 bases from V and 4 bases from J; junction bases left unmatched: 10.

V usage is TRBV7-8 and J usage is TRBJ1-1, with D hard to call. The CDR3 sequence is 14 residues long. Per the germline V gene, CDR1 is SGHVS and CDR2 is FQNEAQ. V was shortened by 5 bases and J by 1 base, with 11 bases between the two germline ends. CDR3 amino acids: CASSLTRQNTEAFF. CDR3 DNA sequence: TGTGCCAGCAGCCTAACAAGACAGAACACTGAAGCTTTCTTT.

The chain combines TRBV14 with TRBJ1-1; no definite D call. Trimming took off 1 base at V and 1 base at J, with 13 bases between the two ends. The germline CDR1 and CDR2 sequences are SGHDN and FVKESK. The CDR3 covers 16 residues. Here the CDR3 DNA reads TGTGCCAGCAGCCAAGGACGGCAGGAGGGGAACACTGAAGCTTTCTTT. Residues: CASSQGRQEGNTEAFF.

J is TRBJ1-5 and V is TRBV6-1; D unclear. The V and J ends lost 4 bases and 1 base respectively, with 8 bases between them. The CDR3 has 14 amino acids. Per germline, CDR1 MNHNS and CDR2 SASEGT. DNA for the CDR3: TGTGCCAGCAGTGCCGGGAACAGCAATCAGCCCCAGCATTTT. It specifies CASSAGNSNQPQHF.

The chain joins TRBV2 to TRBJ1-1; D may be TRBD1 (5 bases). The CDR3 totals 11 residues. Germline lookup yields CDR1 SNHLY and CDR2 FYNNEI. Trimming took off 9 bases at V and 9 bases at J, with 14 bases between the two ends. In nucleotides, the CDR3 is TGTGCCAGTCAGACAGAGCCGAAAGCTTTCTTT. It codes for CASQTEPKAFF.

V and J are TRBV10-1 and TRBJ2-2; no reliable D call. This CDR3 region has 13 residues. V lost 2 bases to trimming and J lost 3 bases, with 4 bases between them. Germline V gives CDR1 WNHNN, CDR2 SYGVQD (reference sequence). The CDR3: CASSETDTGELFF. CDR3 DNA: TGCGCCAGCAGTGAGACAGACACCGGGGAGCTGTTTTTT.

The chain carries TRBV12-5 and TRBJ2-5; D gene unclear. This CDR3 spans 14 amino acids. V lost 6 bases and J lost 1, with 12 bases in between. Germline V gene lookup returns CDR1 LGHNT and CDR2 FRNRAP. The CDR3, as DNA: TGTGCTAGTGGCACCTCAGGCGCCCAAGAGACCCAGTACTTC. It specifies CASGTSGAQETQYF. The complete variable domain, with remaining parts taken from reference TRBV12-5 and TRBJ2-5, reads DARVTQTPRHKVTEMGQEVTMRCQPILGHNTVFWYRQTMMQGLELLAYFRNRAPLDDSGMPKDRFSAEMPDATLATLKIQPSEPRDSAVYFCASGTSGAQETQYFGPGTRLLVL.

This chain's CDR3 is CASSQDRDQPQHF. CDR3 nucleotides: TGTGCCAGCAGCCAAGATCGGGATCAGCCCCAGCATTTT. The chain has TRBV4-2 and TRBJ1-5; unclear D gene. This CDR3 has 13 amino acids. Germline lookup yields CDR1 LGHNA and CDR2 YNFKEQ. V dropped 0 bases and J dropped 5 bases, with 5 bases sitting between them.

J is TRBJ1-4 and V is TRBV28; 7 nucleotides match TRBD1. With 6 bases clipped from V and 4 bases from J, the junction kept 8 bases outside the gene matches. The CDR3 has 15 amino acids. Germline V gives CDR1 MDHEN, CDR2 SYDVKM. The CDR3 coding sequence is TGTGCCAGCAGCCCAGGGGGGACGGATAATGAAAAACTGTTTTTT. Its translation: CASSPGGTDNEKLFF.

The chain combines TRBV2 with TRBJ2-3; D is ambiguous. CDR3 size: 14 residues. The V end lost 6 bases, the J end lost 0 bases, and 10 bases lay between the germline ends. CDR1 SNHLY and CDR2 FYNNEI come from the germline V gene. CDR3 in DNA: TGTGCCAGCAGGGCCCCATCTAGCACAGATACGCAGTATTTT. It is translated as CASRAPSSTDTQYF.

The V call is TRBV18, the J call TRBJ1-5; 9 nucleotides line up with TRBD1. This CDR3 is 15 amino acids long. Germline lookup yields CDR1 KGHSH and CDR2 LQKENI. The junction had 2 bases not matched to a gene; V was cut back by 3 bases and J by 2 bases. CDR3 region: CASSPRDRGNQPQHF. CDR3 DNA sequence: TGTGCCAGCTCACCGCGGGACAGGGGCAATCAGCCCCAGCATTTT.

V usage is TRBV5-4 and J usage is TRBJ1-6; 8 nucleotides match TRBD1. Losses at the gene ends were 2 bases for V and 8 bases for J; bases not matched to a gene: 18. This CDR3 contains 19 residues. The germline CDR1 and CDR2 sequences are SGHNT and YYREEE (reference sequence). This chain's CDR3 is CASSLDARDRQGQDSPLHF. The DNA for the CDR3 is TGTGCCAGCAGCTTAGACGCTCGCGACAGACAGGGGCAAGATTCACCCCTCCACTTT.

The rearrangement uses TRBV5-1 and TRBJ1-1; D possibly corresponds to TRBD1 (6 bases). In germline, CDR1 is SGHRS, CDR2 YFSETQ. This CDR3 region has 14 residues. Trimming took off 4 bases at V and 3 bases at J, with 13 bases between the two ends. This CDR3 is CASSPGTLDTEAFF. The CDR3 DNA reads as TGCGCCAGCAGCCCCGGGACACTGGACACTGAAGCTTTCTTT.

The chain recombines TRBV25-1 with TRBJ2-3; 8 nucleotides match TRBD2. Trimming at V came to 2 bases and at J to 0 bases, leaving 7 bases not matched to a gene. CDR1 is MGHDK and CDR2 is SYGVNS in the germline V gene. There are 17 residues in the CDR3. The chain's CDR3 is CASSEQASGPSTDTQYF. In nucleotides, the CDR3 is TGTGCCAGCAGTGAACAGGCTAGCGGGCCTAGCACAGATACGCAGTATTTT.

The chain recombines TRBV6-1 with TRBJ2-7; D is perhaps TRBD1 (6 bases). The CDR3 has 12 residues. CDR1 and CDR2 (germline): MNHNS, SASEGT. Trimming removed 8 bases from V and 2 bases from J, with 10 bases in between. CDR3 sequence reads: CASRKGAYEQYV. The DNA of the CDR3 is TGTGCCAGCCGTAAGGGGGCCTACGAGCAGTACGTC.

This chain links TRBV6-6 with TRBJ1-1; D uncertain. Germline-derived CDR1 and CDR2 are MNHNY and SVGAGI (reference sequence). The germline V and J ends were trimmed by 6 bases and 5 bases, with 13 bases remaining between them. This CDR3 comprises 13 residues. CDR3 DNA sequence: TGTGCCAGCAGCCAGACACGGAGGACTGAAGCTTTCTTT. Its translation is CASSQTRRTEAFF.

The V call is TRBV6-5, the J call TRBJ2-2; D is uncertain. The CDR3 is 12 residues long. Trimming removed 5 bases from V and 7 bases from J, with 8 bases in between. Germline CDR1 is MNHEY and CDR2 is SVGAGI. The CDR3 is CASSPLNGELFF. CDR3 nucleotide sequence: TGTGCCAGCAGTCCCCTTAACGGGGAGCTGTTTTTT.

The chain carries TRBV6-6 and TRBJ2-7, with TRBD1 identical over 11 bases. V was clipped by 2 bases and J by 6 bases; unmatched bases: 6. CDR3 length: 15 amino acids. Per the germline V gene, CDR1 is MNHNY and CDR2 is SVGAGI (reference sequence). CDR3 nucleotides: TGTGCCAGCAGTTACGGGGTGGGACAGGGGGGCGAGCAGTACGTC. Amino acids: CASSYGVGQGGEQYV.

V is TRBV5-1 and J is TRBJ2-5; TRBD2 matches at 7 bases. From germline, CDR1 is SGHRS and CDR2 YFSETQ. This CDR3 region has 13 residues. The ends lost 4 bases at V and 5 bases at J; junction bases unmatched: 5. CDR3: CASSGGGWETQYF. The CDR3 DNA follows: TGCGCCAGCAGCGGCGGGGGTTGGGAGACCCAGTACTTC.

This chain links TRBV11-2 with TRBJ2-3, with D tentatively TRBD1 (5 bases). This CDR3 region has 12 residues. V was clipped by 3 bases and J by 4 bases, with 5 bases between them. In germline, CDR1 is SGHAT, CDR2 FQNNGV. CDR3 sequence (DNA): TGTGCCAGCAGCTTCAGGGCAGATACGCAGTATTTT. It is translated as CASSFRADTQYF.

The V gene is TRBV10-2, the J gene TRBJ2-5, with 10 bases fitting TRBD1. The J call may be in error: the DNA end matches TRBJ2-7 better. The CDR3 loop spans 15 amino acids. CDR1 and CDR2 (germline): WSHSY, SAAADI. This chain's CDR3 is CASSDWTGGFYEQYF. The CDR3 DNA follows: TGCGCCAGCAGTGACTGGACAGGGGGATTCTACGAGCAGTACTTC.

Note on this clone: The sample holds other DNA sequences that translate to the same CDR3. This chain connects TRBV9 to TRBJ1-5; 7 bases are shared with TRBD1. V gave up 7 bases and J gave up 1 base; unmatched junction bases: 5. Germline V gene lookup returns CDR1 SGDLS and CDR2 YYNGEE. The CDR3 covers 14 residues. CDR3 DNA: TGTGCCAGCTCGAAGGGGGCGAGCAATCAGCCCCAGCATTTT. Translation: CASSKGASNQPQHF.

V is TRBV7-2 and J is TRBJ1-5; D call uncertain. This CDR3 is built from 14 residues. The ends were cut back, 5 bases at V and 7 bases at J, with 15 bases in the middle. Looked up from germline, CDR1 is SGHTA and CDR2 is FQGNSA. CDR3 in amino acids: CASSLAGVGQPQHF. CDR3 coding DNA: TGTGCCAGCAGCCTGGCCGGAGTCGGGCAGCCCCAGCATTTT.

This clone is labeled medium-sized based on frequency. The V and J genes are TRBV10-3 and TRBJ2-7, with 9 bases aligning to TRBD1. Germline V gene sequence: CDR1 ENHRY, CDR2 SYGVKD. CDR3 length: 14 residues. V lost 10 bases and J lost 3; bases outside the gene matches: 10. CDR3 bases: TGTGCCACCACCCGGACAGGGGAACTCTACGAGCAGTACTTC. Its protein product is CATTRTGELYEQYF.

V usage is TRBV5-1 and J usage is TRBJ2-5; the D gene is possibly TRBD2 (5 bases). V dropped 0 bases and J dropped 2 bases, with 11 bases sitting between them. CDR3 length: 15 amino acids. Germline V gives CDR1 SGHRS, CDR2 YFSETQ. CDR3 nucleotides: TGCGCCAGCAGCTTGGGTTCGGGATTTCAAGAGACCCAGTACTTC. This encodes CASSLGSGFQETQYF. Looking up the rest from reference TRBV5-1 and TRBJ2-5 gives the full variable domain: KAGVTQTPRYLIKTRGQQVTLSCSPISGHRSVSWYQQTPGQGLQFLFEYFSETQRNKGNFPGRFSGRQFSNSRSEMNVSTLELGDSALYLCASSLGSGFQETQYFGPGTRLLVL.

The chain recombines TRBV4-1 with TRBJ1-5, with no clear D. In germline, CDR1 is MGHRA, CDR2 YSYEKL. The CDR3 totals 16 residues. Trimming took off 0 bases at V and 2 bases at J, with 11 bases between the two ends. The CDR3 protein is CASSQELTRGNQPQHF. The CDR3 DNA sequence: TGCGCCAGCAGCCAAGAGCTGACTAGGGGCAATCAGCCCCAGCATTTT.

This sequence joins TRBV4-2 and TRBJ1-4; D is unclear. Germline loops: CDR1 LGHNA, CDR2 YNFKEQ. This CDR3 contains 20 residues. Trimming shortened V by 2 bases and J by 7 bases, and 29 bases separated the two germline ends. CDR3 nucleotides: TGTGCCAGCAGCCAACGAACAAAACAGTTCTCCCTGAGTATTCGTGAAAAACTGTTTTTT. It yields the protein CASSQRTKQFSLSIREKLFF.

This chain uses TRBV6-5 with TRBJ1-1, with unresolved D. The V gene's germline CDR1 is MNHEY and CDR2 SVGAGI. V was clipped by 4 bases and J by 8 bases, with 11 bases between them. The CDR3 consists of 12 residues. CDR3: CASSSLTREAFF. The DNA for the CDR3 is TGTGCCAGCAGTTCCCTTACTCGCGAAGCTTTCTTT.